This passage covers 12 T cell receptor beta chains from one sample sequenced in a study of identical twins (dated by TCRdb to about 2016). The library was produced with 5' RACE. The data were produced on an Illumina HiSeq 2000. TCRdb itself trimmed the public reads at Q25 with fastp, ran MiXCR and retained productive beta chains. Entries are consolidated by CDR3 protein sequence, retaining the most common genes and DNA. Here the sample has 500,000 to 700,000 distinct CDR3 sequences; 7.1% occur a single time. 1.5% to 2% of the sample is held by the ten biggest clonotypes. The same sample was also studied in work on yellow fever vaccine responses in identical twins.

The sample consisted of PBMCs. These receptors were collected from a woman under 30 in good health.

The V gene is TRBV6-1, the J gene TRBJ2-7; 7 nucleotides align to TRBD2. CDR3 length: 14 amino acids. CDR1 is MNHNS and CDR2 is SASEGT in the germline V gene. Unmatched junction bases numbered 8, after V lost 7 bases and J lost 2 bases. The CDR3 reads CASNPWEGPYEQYF. Here the CDR3 DNA reads TGTGCCAGCAATCCCTGGGAGGGACCCTACGAGCAGTACTTC.

This clonotype occurred a few times. The chain recombines TRBV27 with TRBJ2-3, with D uncertain. Trimming removed 6 bases from V and 6 bases from J, with 13 bases in between. CDR3 size: 13 residues. The germline CDR1 and CDR2 sequences are MNHEY and SMNVEV (reference sequence). The CDR3 region has the DNA TGTGCCAGCAGCCCTACCTGGGTGGATACGCAGTATTTT. It encodes CASSPTWVDTQYF.

This sequence joins TRBV18 and TRBJ2-7, with TRBD1 identical over 7 bases. The germline gives CDR1 KGHSH, CDR2 LQKENI. Trimming took 0 bases from V and 5 from J; bases not matched to a gene: 1. The CDR3 is 13 residues long. Here the CDR3 reads CASSPPTGDEQYV. CDR3 nucleotide sequence: TGTGCCAGCTCACCACCCACAGGGGACGAGCAGTACGTC.

This clonotype was detected only a few times. This rearrangement joins TRBV2 to TRBJ2-4; D not certain. Trimming left V 6 bases short and J 4 bases short, with 16 bases between. Germline loops: CDR1 SNHLY, CDR2 FYNNEI. The CDR3 consists of 15 residues. Written as DNA, the CDR3 is TGTGCCAGCAGGTGGGAAGGGATCGCTAAAAACATTCAGTACTTC. This sequence encodes CASRWEGIAKNIQYF.

In this sample, this clonotype turned up many times. The chain joins TRBV12-3 or TRBV12-4 to TRBJ2-7; a weak D match, TRBD1 (6 bases). Trimming took 3 bases from V and 4 from J, leaving 16 bases between them. The CDR3 extends over 15 amino acids. This CDR3 reads CASSFQPTGAYEQYF. The CDR3 region has the DNA TGTGCCAGCAGTTTCCAGCCGACAGGTGCATACGAGCAGTACTTC.

This clonotype was seen ten or more times. V usage is TRBV12-3 or TRBV12-4 and J usage is TRBJ1-1; no clear D gene. V lost 2 bases and J 1 base, leaving 11 bases between the germline ends. There are 15 residues in the CDR3. CDR3 in DNA: TGTGCCAGCAGTTTATGGGCTGATCCGAACACTGAAGCTTTCTTT. It yields the protein CASSLWADPNTEAFF.

The chain employs TRBV12-3 or TRBV12-4 and TRBJ2-5; no clear D. The CDR3 covers 13 residues. The V end lost 1 base, the J end lost 3 bases, and 6 bases lay between the germline ends. The CDR3 coding sequence is TGTGCCAGCAGTTTAGAGGTGGAAGAGACCCAGTACTTC. This codes for CASSLEVEETQYF.

At least ten counts were recorded for this clonotype. The chain couples TRBV10-3 to TRBJ2-3; TRBD1 is a possible D gene (5 bases). The CDR3 has 13 amino acids. Germline V gives CDR1 ENHRY, CDR2 SYGVKD. Trimming cost V 6 bases and J 4 bases, with 11 bases left between them. CDR3 sequence reads: CAISDRGPDTQYF. The CDR3 DNA sequence: TGTGCCATCAGCGATAGGGGCCCAGATACGCAGTATTTT.

This clonotype has ten or more counts. The chain employs TRBV15 and TRBJ1-1; 8 nucleotides agree with TRBD1. With V trimmed by 0 bases and J by 8 bases, 2 bases remained unmatched. The CDR3 has 13 residues. Looked up from germline, CDR1 is LNHNV and CDR2 is YYDKDF (reference sequence). The CDR3 loop is CATSRDRDREAFF. CDR3 in DNA: TGTGCCACCAGCAGAGATCGGGACAGGGAAGCTTTCTTT.

This clonotype came up a few times. V and J are TRBV29-1 and TRBJ2-5, with D possibly TRBD1 on 5 matching bases. Germline CDR1 and CDR2: SQVTM and ANQGSEA. V was trimmed by 5 bases and J by 5 bases, leaving 9 bases between them. The CDR3 is 11 amino acids. CDR3 sequence reads: CSVKPGETQYF. For the CDR3, the DNA is TGCAGCGTTAAACCAGGGGAGACCCAGTACTTC. Complete variable domain (other parts from reference TRBV29-1 and TRBJ2-5): SAVISQKPSRDICQRGTSLTIQCQVDSQVTMMFWYRQQPGQSLTLIATANQGSEATYESGFVIDKFPISRPNLTFSTLTVSNMSPEDSSIYLCSVKPGETQYFGPGTRLLVL.

This clonotype was recorded a few times. The rearrangement joins TRBV28 to TRBJ2-3; D is ambiguous. The CDR3 sequence is 13 residues long. The V and J ends lost 6 bases and 8 bases respectively, with 15 bases between them. Germline V gene data show CDR1 as MDHEN and CDR2 as SYDVKM. CDR3 DNA: TGTGCCAGCAGGCCCCAAGGGTACGGTACGCAGTATTTT. This translates into CASRPQGYGTQYF. Full variable domain (outside the CDR3, taken from reference TRBV28 and TRBJ2-3): DVKVTQSSRYLVKRTGEKVFLECVQDMDHENMFWYRQDPGLGLRLIYFSYDVKMKEKGDIPEGYSVSREKKERFSLILESASTNQTSMYLCASRPQGYGTQYFGPGTRLTVL.

This clonotype was seen repeatedly, ten times or more. The gene calls are TRBV7-2 and TRBJ2-7, with 7 positions matching TRBD2. With V trimmed by 5 bases and J by 4 bases, 14 bases remained unmatched. The CDR3 contains 16 residues. From germline, CDR1 is SGHTA and CDR2 FQGNSA. This CDR3 is CASSRLARAHIYEQYV. The CDR3 DNA follows: TGTGCCAGCAGCCGACTAGCTCGGGCCCATATTTACGAGCAGTACGTC.